This TCR beta chain was documented in a study of Tregs in tolerant kidney transplant recipients. About the study: Antibodies separated recipient from donor cells.

Remarks on this clone: Its target is unknown.

Between the trimmed V and J ends, which lost 0 bases and 5 bases, there was a span of 11 bases. Germline assignment: CDR1 SGDLS and CDR2 YYNGEE. The CDR3 extends over 14 amino acids. TCRdb keeps only in-frame clones here, not all; method: immunoSEQ multiplex PCR. This table has 35,000 to 50,000 clones, less than 97% appearing once. This chain connects TRBV9 to TRBJ1-1; D is undetermined. The sequenced sample was Tregs from blood cultured with allogeneic cells. This clonotype was obtained from a human donor in good health. CDR3 bases: TGTGCCAGCAGCGTAGGATTGCGGAGAACTGAAGCTTTCTTT. Amino acids: CASSVGLRRTEAFF.